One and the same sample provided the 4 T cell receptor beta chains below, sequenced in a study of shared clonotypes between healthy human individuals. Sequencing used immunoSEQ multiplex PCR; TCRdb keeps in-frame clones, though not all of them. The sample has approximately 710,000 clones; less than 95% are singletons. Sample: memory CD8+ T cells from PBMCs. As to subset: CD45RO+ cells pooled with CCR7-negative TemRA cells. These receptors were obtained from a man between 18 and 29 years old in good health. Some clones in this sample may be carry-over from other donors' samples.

The CDR3 region has the DNA TGTGCATCGGGCTCAGGCATCAGCTACGAGCAGTACTTC. This encodes CASGSGISYEQYF. The chain has TRBV30 and TRBJ2-7; D unresolved. The CDR3 is 13 amino acids. Germline lookup yields CDR1 GTSNPN and CDR2 SVGIG (reference sequence).

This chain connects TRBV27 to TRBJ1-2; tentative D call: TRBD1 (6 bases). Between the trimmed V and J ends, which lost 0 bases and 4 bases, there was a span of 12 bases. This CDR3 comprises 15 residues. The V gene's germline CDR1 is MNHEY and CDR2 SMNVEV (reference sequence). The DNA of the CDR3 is TGTGCCAGCAGTTTATCTGGAGGGGGGAGCTATGGCTACACCTTC. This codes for CASSLSGGGSYGYTF.

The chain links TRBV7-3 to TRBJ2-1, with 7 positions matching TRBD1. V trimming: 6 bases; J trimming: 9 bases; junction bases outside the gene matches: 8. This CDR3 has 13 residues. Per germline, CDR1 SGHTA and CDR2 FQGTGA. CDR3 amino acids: CASSIGGPGEQFF. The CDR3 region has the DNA TGTGCCAGCAGTATAGGGGGCCCGGGTGAGCAGTTCTTC. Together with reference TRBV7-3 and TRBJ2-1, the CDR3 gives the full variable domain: GAGVSQTPSNKVTEKGKYVELRCDPISGHTALYWYRQSLGQGPEFLIYFQGTGAADDSGLPNDRFFAVRPEGSVSTLKIQRTERGDSAVYLCASSIGGPGEQFFGPGTRLTVL.

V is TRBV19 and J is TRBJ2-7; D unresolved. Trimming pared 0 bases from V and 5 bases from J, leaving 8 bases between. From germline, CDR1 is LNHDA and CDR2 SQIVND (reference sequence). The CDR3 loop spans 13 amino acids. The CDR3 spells CASSIDHGHEQYF. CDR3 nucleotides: TGTGCCAGTAGTATAGATCACGGCCACGAGCAGTACTTC.